The T cell receptor beta chain under discussion was sequenced for a study of T cells in Graves' hyperthyroidism and ophthalmopathy. General study points: It was a median approximately 7.1 months before onset that the model predicted ophthalmopathy.

This clonotype was found a few times. Its antigen is not identified. Per the germline V gene, CDR1 is KGHSH and CDR2 is LQKENI. The CDR3 consists of 13 residues. V gave up 7 bases and J gave up 4 bases, with 11 bases separating them. Amplification of TCR beta CDR3 regions was performed using RNA transcripts as template. TCR CDR3 underwent first-round RT-PCR with the HTBI primer set. TCRdb re-analysed the multiplex PCR reads in MiXCR, keeping a single row per CDR3 protein. The repertoire holds hundreds of thousands of distinct CDR3 sequences, with 13% to 15% as singletons. Patients were excluded because of uncontrolled infection, other autoimmune disease, pregnancy or lactation. Every diagnosis used clinical symptoms, serum thyroxine and TRAb, thyroid ultrasound and orbital computed tomography.

What was sequenced was blood. This sequence originates from a woman aged 45-60 years with Graves' ophthalmopathy. The gene calls are TRBV18 and TRBJ1-5; no firm D call. The CDR3 coding sequence is TGTGCCAGCTTACCGGGCAGTAATCAGCCCCAGCATTTT. This codes for CASLPGSNQPQHF.